A single sample is the source of the 10 T cell receptor beta chains below, sequenced in a study of control samples from healthy donors and cancer patients (dated by TCRdb to 2018 to 2020). The protocol used for the library was the immunoSEQ multiplex PCR assay. In TCRdb, the immuneACCESS table is reduced to in-frame sequences with V and J assigned. These tables do not hold every clone; where another copy was compared, an unresolved V gene accounts for under half, and the others remain unexplained. The sample table holds about 80,000 clones, of which more than 65% were seen once. Of the sample, approximately 10% is held by the ten largest clones. Specimen: PBMCs. These receptors were taken from a man in his sixties with head and neck cancer.

This chain joins TRBV5-5 and TRBJ2-7; 9 bases match TRBD2. Unmatched junction bases numbered 6, after V lost 1 base and J lost 4 bases. CDR1 and CDR2 (germline): SGHKS, YYEKEE (reference sequence). The CDR3 is 15 residues long. This CDR3 is CASSLSPSGTYEQYF. The CDR3 nucleotides are TGTGCCAGCAGCTTGAGTCCTAGCGGGACGTACGAGCAGTACTTC.

The chain combines TRBV2 with TRBJ2-3; no clear D gene. Germline CDR1 reads SNHLY; CDR2 reads FYNNEI. CDR3 size: 14 residues. The V and J ends lost 1 base and 3 bases respectively, with 8 bases between them. The DNA of the CDR3 is TGTGCCAGCAGTGAAGGGAGCGTAACAGATACGCAGTATTTT. It specifies CASSEGSVTDTQYF.

V gene TRBV28 combines with J gene TRBJ1-1; D is unclear. The CDR3 sequence is 14 residues long. V lost 3 bases to trimming and J lost 1 base, with 9 bases between them. Germline CDR1 reads MDHEN; CDR2 reads SYDVKM. CDR3 amino acids: CASSFVWANTEAFF. CDR3 coding DNA: TGTGCCAGCAGTTTTGTTTGGGCGAACACTGAAGCTTTCTTT.

This clone was recorded once. V and J are TRBV18 and TRBJ1-2; TRBD1 is a possible D gene (6 bases). V dropped 2 bases and J dropped 4 bases, with 11 bases sitting between them. The CDR3 is 14 amino acids. CDR1 is KGHSH, CDR2 LQKENI, per germline. For the CDR3, the DNA is TGTGCCAGCTCACCATCAGGGGATTCCTATGGCTACACCTTC. Protein product: CASSPSGDSYGYTF.

This clone has a single count. The genes are TRBV11-2 and TRBJ2-5; no firm D call. Germline values: CDR1 SGHAT, CDR2 FQNNGV. The CDR3 extends over 13 amino acids. Trimming removed 4 bases at V and 2 bases at J, with 8 bases between. The CDR3 reads CASSSGMQETQYF. The CDR3 DNA is TGTGCCAGCAGCTCCGGAATGCAAGAGACCCAGTACTTC.

The gene calls are TRBV18 and TRBJ1-3; the match to TRBD1 covers 7 bases. V shed 3 bases, J shed 6 bases, and the junction held 5 bases outside the gene matches. The CDR3 runs 14 residues. Germline V gene sequence: CDR1 KGHSH, CDR2 LQKENI. The CDR3 coding sequence is TGTGCCAGCTCACCTGGACAGGACACAAACACCATATATTTT. As protein: CASSPGQDTNTIYF.

This sequence joins TRBV7-9 and TRBJ1-5; TRBD1 aligns across 8 bases. CDR1 is SEHNR and CDR2 is FQNEAQ in the germline V gene (reference sequence). The CDR3 contains 14 residues. Unmatched junction bases numbered 1, after V lost 1 base and J lost 5 bases. The CDR3 reads CASSLGQGHQPQHF. The CDR3 nucleotides read TGTGCCAGCAGCTTAGGACAGGGGCATCAGCCCCAGCATTTT.

Regarding this clone: The germline gene is not matched at one end of the junction; a read error may be the cause. CDR3 nucleotide sequence: TGTGCCAGCAGCGTATCTACCTCCGGGGTTTACGAGCAGCACTTC. Translation gives CASSVSTSGVYEQHF. This chain uses TRBV9 with TRBJ2-7, with a tentative D call TRBD2 (5 bases). CDR1 is SGDLS and CDR2 is YYNGEE in the germline V gene. The CDR3 length is 15 residues.

The gene calls are TRBV30 and TRBJ2-6; no clear D gene. V shed 4 bases and J shed 0 bases, with 7 bases lying between them. Germline CDR1 is GTSNPN and CDR2 is SVGIG (reference sequence). The CDR3 totals 14 residues. CDR3 bases: TGTGCCTGGATTTTAAACTCTGGGGCCAACGTCCTGACTTTC. Translating gives CAWILNSGANVLTF.

The chain employs TRBV24-1 and TRBJ2-3, with D tentatively TRBD2 (6 bases). Trimming cost V 5 bases and J 2 bases, with 16 bases left between them. The CDR3 is 16 residues long. Germline-derived CDR1 and CDR2 are KGHDR and SFDVKD. CDR3 protein: CATSANRGRITDTQYF. As DNA, the CDR3 is TGTGCCACCAGTGCCAATCGGGGGAGAATCACAGATACGCAGTATTTT.